These 11 T cell receptor beta chains came from one sample sequenced in a study of shared clonotypes between healthy human individuals. The data were produced by immunoSEQ multiplex PCR, yet TCRdb's version contains in-frame clones alone and is incomplete. This table holds 2 million or so clones, over 85% found once. The sample consisted of naive CD4+ T cells sorted from blood. The subset: CD45RA+ positively selected. These receptors all come from a man aged 18 to 30 in good health.

On this clone: In the same sample, other DNA sequences code for this CDR3. The rearrangement links TRBV7-9 to TRBJ2-5; D call uncertain. Germline-derived CDR1 and CDR2 are SEHNR and FQNEAQ (reference sequence). V gave up 3 bases and J gave up 4 bases, with 3 bases separating them. The CDR3 is 11 amino acids. The CDR3 nucleotides are TGTGCCAGCAGCTTGACAGAGACCCAGTACTTC. It yields the protein CASSLTETQYF.

The chain is built from TRBV4-3 and TRBJ1-2; possible D gene TRBD1, 6 bases. V gave up 1 base and J gave up 4 bases, with 19 bases separating them. The CDR3 totals 17 residues. The germline gives CDR1 LGHNA, CDR2 YSLEER. This CDR3 reads CASSQGLAEGGPYGYTF. The CDR3 coding sequence is TGCGCCAGCAGCCAAGGCCTCGCAGAGGGGGGGCCCTATGGCTACACCTTC.

The chain links TRBV2 to TRBJ2-2; no reliable D call. V gave up 5 bases and J gave up 6 bases, with 13 bases separating them. The CDR3 sequence is 14 residues long. The germline CDR1 and CDR2 sequences are SNHLY and FYNNEI. Here the CDR3 reads CASSTESLAGELFF. The DNA of the CDR3 is TGTGCCAGCAGTACGGAAAGTTTAGCCGGGGAGCTGTTTTTT.

V gene TRBV6-4 combines with J gene TRBJ1-2; D remains ambiguous. The germline gives CDR1 MRHNA, CDR2 SNTAGT. Trimming left V 4 bases short and J 10 bases short, with 13 bases between. This CDR3 is 12 amino acids long. In nucleotides, the CDR3 is TGTGCCAGCAGTGCCGGGGTAGCCGCCTACACCTTC. Its translation: CASSAGVAAYTF.

The genes are TRBV10-1 and TRBJ2-2, with D possibly being TRBD2 (7 bases). Looked up from germline, CDR1 is WNHNN and CDR2 is SYGVQD (reference sequence). V was clipped by 10 bases and J by 4 bases, with 19 bases between them. The CDR3 is 15 residues long. CDR3 DNA sequence: TGCGCCACCCCGAGTGGGGGGGCCTCCACCGGGGAGCTGTTTTTT. Translated: CATPSGGASTGELFF.

The genes are TRBV2 and TRBJ2-2; no clear D. The CDR3 covers 15 residues. Germline V gene data show CDR1 as SNHLY and CDR2 as FYNNEI. The ends were cut back, 4 bases at V and 0 bases at J, with 9 bases in the middle. The CDR3 nucleotides read TGTGCCAGCAGTGTTTGGCAGCCGAACACCGGGGAGCTGTTTTTT. Translated: CASSVWQPNTGELFF.

J is TRBJ2-7 and V is TRBV7-2, with 7 bases identical to TRBD1. The CDR3 runs 14 residues. Germline V CDR1 and CDR2: SGHTA, FQGNSA. The junction had 8 bases not matched to a gene; V was cut back by 5 bases and J by 4 bases. The CDR3 region is CASSVNRGSYEQYF. The CDR3 DNA is TGTGCCAGCAGCGTTAACAGGGGTAGTTACGAGCAGTACTTC.

This clone was recorded once. The CDR3 sequence: CASSPGGGHASSGNTIYF. DNA of the CDR3: TGTGCCAGCAGCCCCGGAGGGGGACATGCGAGCTCTGGAAACACCATATATTTT. The chain links TRBV25-1 to TRBJ1-3, with a weak D call TRBD1 (6 bases). V was shortened by 6 bases and J by 0 bases, with 21 bases between the two germline ends. The CDR3 covers 18 residues. Germline V gene lookup returns CDR1 MGHDK and CDR2 SYGVNS.

The chain carries TRBV5-6 and TRBJ1-2, with TRBD1 matching 9 bases. V shed 3 bases and J 4 bases; nucleotides not matched to a gene: 4. This CDR3 contains 14 residues. The germline gives CDR1 SGHDT, CDR2 YYEEEE. CDR3 nucleotides: TGTGCCAGCAGCTCAACAGGGGGCCGCTATGGCTACACCTTC. Amino acid sequence: CASSSTGGRYGYTF.

The chain carries TRBV4-1 and TRBJ1-2; D is undetermined. CDR1 is MGHRA and CDR2 is YSYEKL in the germline V gene. The CDR3 runs 16 residues. The V end was cut by 6 bases, the J end by 7 bases, with 24 bases between. The CDR3 is CASRPMSNSVGSGYTF. CDR3 DNA sequence: TGCGCCAGCAGGCCCATGTCAAATAGTGTAGGGTCTGGCTACACCTTC.

This clone was counted once. The J gene is TRBJ2-1, the V gene TRBV18, with 11 bases lining up with TRBD2. The CDR3 length is 15 residues. Trimming removed 4 bases from V and 4 bases from J; junction bases left unmatched: 3. Germline V gene lookup returns CDR1 KGHSH and CDR2 LQKENI. In DNA, the CDR3 is TGTGCCAGCTCACGAGGGACTAGCGGATACAATGAGCAGTTCTTC. Amino acid sequence: CASSRGTSGYNEQFF.